These 15 T cell receptor beta chains share one sample of origin, sequenced in a study of identical twins. Each CDR3 protein is one row after TCRdb ran MiXCR on the 5' RACE reads. The sample shows about 340,000 distinct CDR3 sequences, 9% to 15% of them seen only once. This same sample was also taken into another study, of yellow fever vaccine responses in identical twins.

Sequencing was performed on CD8+ T cells sorted from blood. Source of these receptors: a woman between 18 and 29 years old in good health.

The rearrangement joins TRBV9 to TRBJ2-5; 8 nucleotides align to TRBD1. CDR1 is SGDLS and CDR2 is YYNGEE in the germline V gene. V was pared by 0 bases and J by 4 bases, with 2 bases of the junction left unmatched. The CDR3 has 14 amino acids. The chain's CDR3 is CASSVETGAETQYF. In DNA, the CDR3 is TGTGCCAGCAGCGTAGAGACAGGGGCAGAGACCCAGTACTTC.

The chain recombines TRBV20-1 with TRBJ2-7, with 13 bases lining up with TRBD2. Germline V gene lookup returns CDR1 DFQATT and CDR2 SNEGSKA (reference sequence). The CDR3 has 16 residues. Trimming removed 6 bases from V and 5 bases from J; junction bases left unmatched: 13. CDR3 amino acids: CSAQRPGLAGFDEQYF. The CDR3 coding sequence is TGCAGTGCCCAGCGGCCGGGACTAGCGGGATTCGACGAGCAGTACTTC.

This clonotype was counted at least ten times. The junction departs from the called germline gene at one end, perhaps through a read error. This chain links TRBV7-9 with TRBJ2-1, with TRBD2 matching 12 bases. Germline V gene data show CDR1 as SEHNR and CDR2 as FQNEAQ (reference sequence). The CDR3 loop spans 15 amino acids. The CDR3 protein is CASSLAGGLYNEQFF. CDR3 DNA: TGTGCCAGCAGCCTAGCGGGAGGGCTTTACAATGAGCAGTTCTTC.

This clonotype was picked up a small number of times. This chain links TRBV27 with TRBJ2-6; TRBD1 aligns across 8 bases. Trimming at V came to 0 bases and at J to 0 bases, leaving 7 bases not matched to a gene. CDR1 and CDR2 (germline): MNHEY, SMNVEV (reference sequence). The CDR3 is 19 residues long. The CDR3 DNA is TGTGCCAGCAGTTTATCGATTCGACAGGGGCGCTCTGGGGCCAACGTCCTGACTTTC. This translates into CASSLSIRQGRSGANVLTF.

The rearrangement uses TRBV3-1 and TRBJ2-5, with D possibly being TRBD2 (6 bases). Germline CDR1 reads LGHDT; CDR2 reads YNNKEL (reference sequence). The CDR3 has 12 residues. V was pared by 3 bases and J by 9 bases, with 11 bases between. CDR3 sequence (DNA): TGTGCCAGCAGCCACCCAGGCGGGGCCCAGTACTTC. Translating gives CASSHPGGAQYF.

This clonotype turned up a few times. CDR3 nucleotide sequence: TGTGCCACCAGTGATTCTTACACCGGGGAGCTGTTTTTT. This encodes CATSDSYTGELFF. V usage is TRBV24-1 and J usage is TRBJ2-2, with unresolved D. Germline V gene sequence: CDR1 KGHDR, CDR2 SFDVKD. Trimming shortened V by 2 bases and J by 3 bases, and 3 bases separated the two germline ends. The CDR3 totals 13 residues.

The sample holds many counts of this clonotype. The chain recombines TRBV9 with TRBJ2-3; 10 bases match TRBD2. The V gene end was trimmed by 3 bases and the J gene end by 1 base; junction bases not matched to a gene: 5. Germline V gives CDR1 SGDLS, CDR2 YYNGEE. There are 16 residues in the CDR3. The chain's CDR3 is CASSASGSIGTDTQYF. DNA of the CDR3: TGTGCCAGCAGCGCTAGCGGGAGTATCGGCACAGATACGCAGTATTTT. Supplemented by reference TRBV9 and TRBJ2-3, the full variable domain reads DSGVTQTPKHLITATGQRVTLRCSPRSGDLSVYWYQQSLDQGLQFLIQYYNGEERAKGNILERFSAQQFPDLHSELNLSSLELGDSALYFCASSASGSIGTDTQYFGPGTRLTVL.

The chain links TRBV7-9 to TRBJ1-1; the match to TRBD1 covers 7 bases. J was trimmed by 8 bases and V by 0 bases; bases with no gene match: 6. The CDR3 length is 14 residues. Germline V gives CDR1 SEHNR, CDR2 FQNEAQ (reference sequence). CDR3: CASSLAQDRREAFF. CDR3 DNA: TGTGCCAGCAGCTTAGCGCAGGACAGGAGGGAAGCTTTCTTT.

This clonotype has only a few counts. The rearrangement joins TRBV29-1 to TRBJ1-3, with unresolved D. This CDR3 comprises 15 residues. Germline CDR1 reads SQVTM; CDR2 reads ANQGSEA. Trimming removed 0 bases at V and 0 bases at J, with 9 bases between. The CDR3 region is CSVEDTQSSGNTIYF. CDR3 DNA: TGCAGCGTTGAAGATACGCAGAGCTCTGGAAACACCATATATTTT.

This clonotype has at least ten counts. V is TRBV11-2 and J is TRBJ2-1, with D possibly called TRBD1 or TRBD2 (5 bases each). Germline assignment: CDR1 SGHAT and CDR2 FQNNGV. V lost 4 bases and J lost 0, with 16 bases in between. The CDR3 sequence is 17 residues long. CDR3 loop: CASSSPLGESSYNEQFF. DNA of the CDR3: TGTGCCAGCAGCTCTCCCTTGGGGGAGAGCTCCTACAATGAGCAGTTCTTC. Variable domain in full (rest from reference TRBV11-2 and TRBJ2-1): EAGVAQSPRYKIIEKRQSVAFWCNPISGHATLYWYQQILGQGPKLLIQFQNNGVVDDSQLPKDRFSAERLKGVDSTLKIQPAKLEDSAVYLCASSSPLGESSYNEQFFGPGTRLTVL.

The chain combines TRBV12-3 or TRBV12-4 with TRBJ2-5; unclear D gene. Trimming cost V 6 bases and J 4 bases, with 18 bases left between them. The CDR3 runs 15 residues. CDR3 DNA: TGTGCCAGCAGCCCCGGGTCCGGGTTTACAGAGACCCAGTACTTC. Residues: CASSPGSGFTETQYF.

V usage is TRBV12-3 or TRBV12-4 and J usage is TRBJ2-3, with TRBD2 matching over 7 bases. The CDR3 extends over 17 amino acids. Trimming removed 2 bases from V and 2 bases from J; junction bases left unmatched: 10. CDR3 loop: CASSLLWEGGNTDTQYF. As DNA, the CDR3 is TGTGCCAGCAGTTTACTCTGGGAGGGAGGCAACACAGATACGCAGTATTTT.

The chain couples TRBV20-1 to TRBJ2-1, with 10 nucleotides matching TRBD2. Germline V lookup: CDR1 DFQATT, CDR2 SNEGSKA (reference sequence). The junction had 4 bases not matched to a gene; V was cut back by 0 bases and J by 8 bases. This CDR3 is built from 14 residues. The CDR3 nucleotides are TGCAGTGCTAGAGACGGGACTAGCGACGATGAGCAGTTCTTC. It codes for CSARDGTSDDEQFF.

The chain joins TRBV7-8 to TRBJ2-7; TRBD2 aligns across 12 bases. The CDR3 totals 14 residues. Germline loops: CDR1 SGHVS, CDR2 FQNEAQ. V dropped 5 bases and J dropped 6; count of bases not matched to a gene: 5. The CDR3 nucleotides read TGTGCCAGCAGCCCGGGGACTAGCGGGCGCGAGCAGTACGTC. The encoded protein is CASSPGTSGREQYV.

This clonotype was seen more than once but under ten times. The chain carries TRBV27 and TRBJ2-2, with 9 bases aligning to TRBD2. This CDR3 spans 17 amino acids. The germline gives CDR1 MNHEY, CDR2 SMNVEV (reference sequence). V was clipped by 2 bases and J by 3 bases; unmatched bases: 7. The CDR3 DNA sequence: TGTGCCAGCAGTTTAAAGGGAGCGGGAGGCTACACCGGGGAGCTGTTTTTT. This encodes CASSLKGAGGYTGELFF.